This section outlines one TCR beta chain sequence together with its context. The entry originates in a study of blood T cell repertoires in COVID-19. Assay: immunoSEQ multiplex PCR; the TCRdb copy retains only in-frame clones and omits some. The repertoire has 60,000 to 80,000 clones, around 91% of them found once; the top ten carry 18%. The Seattle patients, enrolled during active infection, were followed longitudinally. This CDR3 contains 14 residues. The germline V gene has CDR1 SGHNT and CDR2 YENEEA. Deletions cut 1 base from V and 9 bases from J, with 10 bases between. The V and J genes are TRBV11-3 and TRBJ1-6; D uncertain. Input material: peripheral blood. This sequence originates from a woman aged 55-69 years with COVID-19, enrolled during active disease. CDR3 sequence: CASSLGRTGSPLHF. The CDR3 DNA reads as TGTGCCAGCAGCTTAGGACGGACTGGTTCACCCCTCCACTTT.